The T cell receptor (beta chain) described here comes from a study of CXCR3-negative and CXCR3-positive naive CD8 T cells. CD45RO-CCR7+CD27+CD95- was the phenotype of naive CD8+ T cells. About this clonotype itself: The antigen is unknown.

Points from the study as a whole: Naive subsets did not differ in surface CD5, and TRB CDR3 properties served to infer TCR strength. The TRB CDR3s that CXCR3-positive naive cells carried were more hydrophobic than those of CXCR3-negative naive cells. In both naive subsets diversity was comparably high, whereas memory CD8+ cells showed much lower diversity.

The CDR3 is 12 residues long. The germline V gene has CDR1 MNHEY and CDR2 SMNVEV (reference sequence). Through 5' RACE with UMI labels, the TRB cDNA libraries were prepared. TCRdb reprocessed the 5' RACE reads, keeping one entry per CDR3 protein, no DNA. This table lists approximately 90,000 distinct CDR3 sequences. The sequencing input was naive CXCR3+ CD8+ T cells from blood. As for subset: CD45RO-CCR7+CD27+CD95- naive CD8+ T cells expressing CXCR3 (TNR3+). The receptor was isolated from a human donor in good health. Some clones in this sample may be carry-over from other donors' samples. The J gene is TRBJ2-5, the V gene TRBV27. CDR3 region: CASSLDQETQYF.